A single sample is the source of the 32 T cell receptor beta chains below, sequenced in a study of OX40 agonist ivuxolimab in advanced cancers. The library was obtained by the immunoSEQ multiplex PCR assay. TCRdb retrieved this table from immuneACCESS and kept in-frame rearrangements only. Not all clones are present; in checked studies, unresolved V genes account for under half, and no reason is known for the remainder. A total of 53,000 or so clones appear in this sample, about 86% of them only once. Clones ranked in the top ten supply roughly 15% of the sample. The sequencing here drew on CD4+ or CD8+ T cells sorted from blood, taken in a trial of the OX40 agonist ivuxolimab. The receptors were sampled from an adult with an advanced solid tumor such as melanoma, head and neck, liver or kidney cancer.

The CDR3 region has the DNA TGTGCCATCAGTGAGCGGGACTACCACAATGAGCAGTTCTTC. It is translated as CAISERDYHNEQFF. The chain links TRBV10-3 to TRBJ2-1, with TRBD2 matching over 7 bases. Germline assignment: CDR1 ENHRY and CDR2 SYGVKD. V was clipped by 2 bases and J by 5 bases; unmatched bases: 3. This CDR3 comprises 14 residues.

Concerning this clone itself: This sample includes further DNA sequences coding for the same CDR3. The chain couples TRBV18 to TRBJ2-7, with no clear D. The CDR3 totals 13 residues. V was trimmed by 0 bases and J by 4 bases, leaving 7 bases between them. In germline, CDR1 is KGHSH, CDR2 LQKENI. The CDR3 DNA reads as TGTGCCAGCTCACCACCACCAGGTTACGAGCAGTACTTC. Its translation: CASSPPPGYEQYF.

This clone was recorded only once. This rearrangement joins TRBV7-9 to TRBJ1-1; unclear D gene. Germline V gene lookup returns CDR1 SEHNR and CDR2 FQNEAQ (reference sequence). The V gene lost 1 base and the J gene lost 1 base, with 4 bases spanning the gap. This CDR3 region has 13 residues. This chain's CDR3 is CASSLVANTEAFF. CDR3 bases: TGTGCCAGCAGCTTAGTCGCGAACACTGAAGCTTTCTTT.

This chain links TRBV7-6 with TRBJ2-7, with 13 bases that match TRBD2. The V segment lost 4 bases and the J segment 6 bases; nucleotides outside the gene matches: 0. The CDR3 extends over 13 amino acids. Germline assignment: CDR1 SGHVS and CDR2 FNYEAQ. CDR3 bases: TGTGCCAGCAGCTGGACTAGCGGGAGCGAGCAGTACTTC. It encodes CASSWTSGSEQYF.

J is TRBJ2-1 and V is TRBV4-2, with 10 bases fitting TRBD2. Germline V gene lookup returns CDR1 LGHNA and CDR2 YNFKEQ. J was trimmed by 6 bases and V by 4 bases; bases with no gene match: 6. This CDR3 has 15 residues. CDR3 residues: CASSLTSGIRNEQFF. CDR3 coding DNA: TGTGCCAGCAGCCTAACTAGCGGGATTCGCAATGAGCAGTTCTTC.

This clone came up a few times. The chain employs TRBV4-3 and TRBJ1-4; 9 bases line up with TRBD1. There are 15 residues in the CDR3. The germline CDR1 and CDR2 sequences are LGHNA and YSLEER. The V gene end was trimmed by 2 bases and the J gene end by 6 bases; junction bases not matched to a gene: 4. Here the CDR3 DNA reads TGCGCCAGCAGCCAACCCGGGACAGGGCATGAAAAACTGTTTTTT. Encoded protein: CASSQPGTGHEKLFF.

The rearrangement links TRBV6-1 to TRBJ1-2; D gene ambiguous. The CDR3 covers 14 residues. The germline CDR1 and CDR2 sequences are MNHNS and SASEGT. V gave up 2 bases and J gave up 8 bases, with 15 bases separating them. For the CDR3, the DNA is TGTGCCAGCAGTGAAAAGAGATGGGTGCAAGGCTACACCTTC. Protein product: CASSEKRWVQGYTF.

V usage is TRBV7-2 and J usage is TRBJ2-5; no firm D call. V lost 10 bases, J lost 4 bases, and 13 bases lay in between. Germline V CDR1 and CDR2: SGHTA, FQGNSA. The CDR3 length is 12 residues. The CDR3 DNA follows: TGTGCCACCTTAAACTTGGGAGAGACCCAGTACTTC. It is translated as CATLNLGETQYF.

The rearrangement links TRBV7-9 to TRBJ2-5, with 13 bases that match TRBD2. The J call could be wrong; TRBJ2-7 is a better fit for the DNA end. The CDR3 runs to 15 residues. Germline V gene sequence: CDR1 SEHNR, CDR2 FQNEAQ (reference sequence). CDR3 nucleotides: TGTGCCAGCAGCACGACTAGCGGGGGGACCTACGAGCAGTACTTC. Its translation: CASSTTSGGTYEQYF.

This sequence joins TRBV7-3 and TRBJ2-5; 8 bases match TRBD2. J was trimmed by 3 bases and V by 3 bases; bases with no gene match: 6. The CDR3 runs 15 residues. From germline, CDR1 is SGHTA and CDR2 FQGTGA. For the CDR3, the DNA is TGTGCCAGCAGCTTGTTCGGGAGGGCGGAAGAGACCCAGTACTTC. This encodes CASSLFGRAEETQYF.

The V gene is TRBV15, the J gene TRBJ2-5, with TRBD1 matching 9 bases. This CDR3 is 14 amino acids long. Per germline, CDR1 LNHNV and CDR2 YYDKDF (reference sequence). V lost 3 bases, J lost 4 bases, and 3 bases stayed unmatched. The CDR3 nucleotides are TGTGCCACCAGCAGGGACAGGGGAGGAGAGACCCAGTACTTC. It codes for CATSRDRGGETQYF.

This chain uses TRBV2 with TRBJ2-5; unclear D gene. Trimming pared 3 bases from V and 4 bases from J, leaving 15 bases between. The CDR3 spans 15 residues. Germline-derived CDR1 and CDR2 are SNHLY and FYNNEI. The CDR3 protein is CASSEERSGAETQYF. Here the CDR3 DNA reads TGTGCCAGCAGTGAGGAGAGAAGTGGTGCAGAGACCCAGTACTTC.

This chain joins TRBV6-5 and TRBJ1-4; no firm D call. The germline V and J ends were trimmed by 6 bases and 8 bases, with 16 bases remaining between them. The CDR3 spans 14 residues. Germline assignment: CDR1 MNHEY and CDR2 SVGAGI. CDR3 amino acids: CASSVGDAGEKLFF. CDR3 coding DNA: TGTGCCAGCAGCGTTGGTGATGCGGGGGAAAAACTGTTTTTT.

In DNA, the CDR3 is TGCAGCTCCCGGATCATTAAGGCCTACGAGCAGTACTTC. Translating gives CSSRIIKAYEQYF. The chain combines TRBV29-1 with TRBJ2-7; D remains unclear. The CDR3 is made up of 13 amino acids. V lost 8 bases and J 2 bases, leaving 16 bases between the germline ends. Germline V CDR1 and CDR2: SQVTM, ANQGSEA.

The chain couples TRBV6-5 to TRBJ2-1; D could derive from TRBD1 or TRBD2 (6 bases each). The CDR3 totals 15 residues. CDR1 is MNHEY, CDR2 SVGAGI, per germline. V lost 2 bases and J 10 bases, leaving 18 bases between the germline ends. The CDR3 DNA is TGTGCCAGCAGTTACAGTGGGGCTCGGAGGGGGGAGCAGTTCTTC. Translation gives CASSYSGARRGEQFF.

This chain uses TRBV30 with TRBJ1-1, with 8 bases aligning to TRBD1. Germline V lookup: CDR1 GTSNPN, CDR2 SVGIG (reference sequence). The CDR3 spans 11 residues. CDR3: CASDRGTEAFF. CDR3 coding DNA: TGTGCTTCCGACAGGGGCACTGAAGCTTTCTTT.

V and J are TRBV5-1 and TRBJ2-7; the match to TRBD2 covers 10 bases. Trimming removed 2 bases from V and 5 bases from J; junction bases left unmatched: 7. Germline loops: CDR1 SGHRS, CDR2 YFSETQ. The CDR3 extends over 15 amino acids. The CDR3 is CASSFLAGVGNEQYF. The DNA of the CDR3 is TGCGCCAGCAGCTTCCTAGCGGGAGTGGGAAACGAGCAGTACTTC.

V and J are TRBV18 and TRBJ2-3, with 10 nucleotides matching TRBD1. Germline loops: CDR1 KGHSH, CDR2 LQKENI. The J segment lost 3 bases and the V segment lost 6 bases, leaving 6 bases of the junction unmatched. This CDR3 is 15 amino acids long. CDR3 DNA sequence: TGTGCCAGCTCGCGCCGGGACAGGGGTACAGATACGCAGTATTTT. Amino acid sequence: CASSRRDRGTDTQYF.

The V call is TRBV21-1, the J call TRBJ1-2; the D call of TRBD1 is as the table states it, not checked on the DNA. TRBV21-1 is a known pseudogene. The CDR3 spans 15 residues. In DNA form, the CDR3 reads TGTGCCAGCAGCAAAACATCACAGGTCAACCCCGGCTACACCTTC. Amino acid sequence: CASSKTSQVNPGYTF.

The genes are TRBV6-1 and TRBJ2-5; the D gene is possibly TRBD2 (6 bases). CDR1 and CDR2 (germline): MNHNS, SASEGT. The length of the CDR3 is 13 residues. Trimming cost V 4 bases and J 1 base, with 7 bases left between them. The chain's CDR3 is CASSAGSQETQYF. The CDR3 DNA sequence: TGTGCCAGCAGTGCCGGGAGCCAAGAGACCCAGTACTTC.

This chain uses TRBV9 with TRBJ1-4; no clear D gene. V was pared by 3 bases and J by 3 bases, with 9 bases between. This CDR3 is 14 amino acids long. Germline V lookup: CDR1 SGDLS, CDR2 YYNGEE. The DNA of the CDR3 is TGTGCCAGCAGCGCATATAGTTCTAATGAAAAACTGTTTTTT. Residues: CASSAYSSNEKLFF.

As for this clone: Sequence at one end of the junction differs from germline and may be a read error. This chain joins TRBV5-5 and TRBJ2-1; the match to TRBD2 covers 11 bases. CDR1 and CDR2 from the germline V gene are SGHKS and YYEKEE (reference sequence). The CDR3 is 17 amino acids. The CDR3 region has the DNA TGCGCCAGCAGCCACTTTCTGACTAGCGGGAATGCGAATGAGCAGTTCTTC. As protein: CASSHFLTSGNANEQFF.

The CDR3 region has the DNA TGTGCCATCAGAGGGACAGGGGGAACGTTGTATGGCTACACCTTC. Translated, it gives CAIRGTGGTLYGYTF. This rearrangement joins TRBV10-3 to TRBJ1-2, with 11 bases identical to TRBD1. Losses at the gene ends were 6 bases for V and 5 bases for J; bases not matched to a gene: 8. Germline V gene lookup returns CDR1 ENHRY and CDR2 SYGVKD. CDR3 size: 15 residues.

This chain uses TRBV19 with TRBJ2-2, with D tentatively TRBD2 (7 bases). Trimming removed 10 bases from V and 6 bases from J, with 27 bases in between. The germline V gene encodes CDR1 LNHDA and CDR2 SQIVND (reference sequence). The CDR3 loop spans 17 amino acids. The CDR3 nucleotides read TGTGCCACCCTATTGAGGGGGAGGGCCGGGGGCGCCGGGGAGCTGTTTTTT. Its translation is CATLLRGRAGGAGELFF.

The chain employs TRBV4-1 and TRBJ2-7; D unclear. This CDR3 comprises 13 residues. The V gene's germline CDR1 is MGHRA and CDR2 YSYEKL. V shed 3 bases and J shed 4 bases, with 10 bases lying between them. In DNA form, the CDR3 reads TGCGCCAGCAGCCAGACGGACGGGTACGAGCAGTACTTC. Translated: CASSQTDGYEQYF.

V gene TRBV2 combines with J gene TRBJ2-1, with D unresolved. This CDR3 contains 13 residues. Germline V gene data show CDR1 as SNHLY and CDR2 as FYNNEI. Trimming pared 3 bases from V and 6 bases from J, leaving 9 bases between. CDR3 bases: TGTGCCAGCAGTGATGAAGGCTTCAATGAGCAGTTCTTC. Translating it yields CASSDEGFNEQFF.

The gene calls are TRBV28 and TRBJ1-2; D call uncertain. Germline V gene lookup returns CDR1 MDHEN and CDR2 SYDVKM. Trimming shortened V by 3 bases and J by 4 bases, and 6 bases separated the two germline ends. This CDR3 spans 12 amino acids. This CDR3 is CASSLASYGYTF. DNA of the CDR3: TGTGCCAGCAGTTTGGCCAGCTATGGCTACACCTTC.

The chain is built from TRBV7-6 and TRBJ1-2; D is unresolved. Trimming removed 5 bases from V and 0 bases from J, with 13 bases in between. The V gene's germline CDR1 is SGHVS and CDR2 FNYEAQ. The CDR3 consists of 15 residues. CDR3 residues: CASSPGLVTNYGYTF. For the CDR3, the DNA is TGTGCCAGCAGCCCCGGACTGGTGACTAACTATGGCTACACCTTC.

The rearrangement links TRBV5-6 to TRBJ1-5; TRBD1 matches 7 bases. The germline V gene has CDR1 SGHDT and CDR2 YYEEEE. The CDR3 length is 14 residues. Trimming at V came to 4 bases and at J to 3 bases, leaving 4 bases not matched to a gene. The CDR3 loop reads CASSPGTDNQPQHF. The DNA of the CDR3 is TGTGCCAGCAGCCCGGGGACAGACAATCAGCCCCAGCATTTT.

V and J are TRBV5-1 and TRBJ1-1; D is ambiguous. CDR1 and CDR2 (germline): SGHRS, YFSETQ. The CDR3 has 10 amino acids. Trimming stripped 0 bases from V and 11 bases from J, with 5 bases between. The CDR3 sequence is CASSLGDAFF. In nucleotides, the CDR3 is TGCGCCAGCAGCTTGGGTGACGCTTTCTTT. The whole variable domain, remainder taken from reference TRBV5-1 and TRBJ1-1, is KAGVTQTPRYLIKTRGQQVTLSCSPISGHRSVSWYQQTPGQGLQFLFEYFSETQRNKGNFPGRFSGRQFSNSRSEMNVSTLELGDSALYLCASSLGDAFFGQGTRLTVV.

This chain connects TRBV19 to TRBJ2-1; possible D gene TRBD1, 5 bases. CDR1 is LNHDA and CDR2 is SQIVND in the germline V gene (reference sequence). This CDR3 is built from 16 residues. Trimming cost V 6 bases and J 5 bases, with 20 bases left between them. The DNA for the CDR3 is TGTGCCAGTAGCATATCCAGGGTCAGGACCCACAATGAGCAGTTCTTC. It encodes CASSISRVRTHNEQFF.

V is TRBV19 and J is TRBJ1-2, with D maybe TRBD1 (5 bases). This CDR3 has 15 amino acids. Germline CDR1 is LNHDA and CDR2 is SQIVND (reference sequence). Deletions cut 5 bases from V and 3 bases from J, with 16 bases between. CDR3 nucleotides: TGTGCCAGTAGTGGGGCCAACAGGTTAGACTATGGCTACACCTTC. As protein: CASSGANRLDYGYTF.